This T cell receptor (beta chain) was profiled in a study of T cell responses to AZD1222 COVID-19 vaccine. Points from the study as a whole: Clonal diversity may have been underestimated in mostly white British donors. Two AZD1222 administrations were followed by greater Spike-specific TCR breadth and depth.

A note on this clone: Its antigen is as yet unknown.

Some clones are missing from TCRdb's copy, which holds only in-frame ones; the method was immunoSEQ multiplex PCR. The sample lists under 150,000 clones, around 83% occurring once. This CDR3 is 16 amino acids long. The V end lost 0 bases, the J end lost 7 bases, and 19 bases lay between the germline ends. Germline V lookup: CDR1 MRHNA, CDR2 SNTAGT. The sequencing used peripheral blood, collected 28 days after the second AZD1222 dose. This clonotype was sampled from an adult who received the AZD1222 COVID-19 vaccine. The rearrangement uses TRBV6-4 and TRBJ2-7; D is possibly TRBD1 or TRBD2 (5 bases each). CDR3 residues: CASSDSLRDPSNEQYF. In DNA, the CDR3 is TGTGCCAGCAGTGACTCCCTCCGGGACCCAAGTAATGAGCAGTACTTC.